The T cell receptor (beta chain) under discussion was sequenced for a study of blood T cell repertoires in COVID-19. In the source study's methods: Estimation of nucleated cell counts was performed using reference gene primer amplification. Clones were sequenced by immunoSEQ multiplex PCR, and TCRdb holds only the in-frame ones, with some missing. That table supplies the V and J calls and clone size; D and trimming were determined from the DNA. The data hold under 250,000 clones, with approximately 85% observed a single time. Per germline, CDR1 LNHNV and CDR2 YYDKDF (reference sequence). The CDR3 has 15 amino acids. Germline trimming cut 8 bases from V and 4 bases from J; bases unmatched to any gene: 11.

The origin of this receptor is a woman in her forties or fifties with acute COVID-19. Material for sequencing was PBMCs or T cells enriched from blood (not recorded which). The chain links TRBV15 to TRBJ1-2; 9 bases are a match to TRBD1. CDR3 sequence reads: CATSRGQGNGYGYTF. CDR3 bases: TGTGCCACCTCACGTGGACAGGGGAACGGCTATGGCTACACCTTC.